This T cell receptor beta chain is drawn from a study of T cell repertoires in cytomegalovirus infection. The study, taken as a whole, reports: The ex vivo response was dominated by HLA-C-restricted CMV-specific TCR beta clonotypes.

This clonotype came up a few times. The antigen remains unidentified. The CDR3 length is 13 residues. Germline CDR1 reads MDHEN; CDR2 reads SYDVKM. Trimming cost V 9 bases and J 2 bases; bases outside gene matches: 7. TCRdb called the reads again in MiXCR, with one record for every CDR3 protein. Here the sample spans some 940,000 distinct CDR3 sequences, 31% being singletons. The genes are TRBV28 and TRBJ2-7; 7 bases agree with TRBD1. The receptor was isolated from a human donor in good health (CMV status not recorded). Some clones in this sample may be carry-over from other donors' samples. The specimen was cultured CD8+ T cells from PBMCs, collected from culture after CMV antigen stimulation. CDR3: CASKSQGAYEQYV. The CDR3 DNA reads TGTGCCAGTAAATCTCAGGGGGCCTACGAGCAGTACGTC.